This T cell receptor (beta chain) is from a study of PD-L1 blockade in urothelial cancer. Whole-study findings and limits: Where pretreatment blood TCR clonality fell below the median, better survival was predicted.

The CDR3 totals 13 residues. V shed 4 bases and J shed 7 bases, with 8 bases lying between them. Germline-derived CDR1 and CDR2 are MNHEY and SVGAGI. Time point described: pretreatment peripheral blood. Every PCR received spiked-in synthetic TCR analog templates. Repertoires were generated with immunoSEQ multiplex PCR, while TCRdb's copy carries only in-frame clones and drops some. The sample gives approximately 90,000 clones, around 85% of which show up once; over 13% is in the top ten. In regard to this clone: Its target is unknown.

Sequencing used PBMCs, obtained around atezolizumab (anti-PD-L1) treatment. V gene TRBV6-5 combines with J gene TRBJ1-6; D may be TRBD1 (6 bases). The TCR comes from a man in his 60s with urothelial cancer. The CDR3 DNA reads TGTGCCAGCAGTTTTACAGGGAATTCACCCCTCCACTTT. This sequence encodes CASSFTGNSPLHF.